The text below deals with one T cell receptor (beta chain). The antigen remains undetermined. Via MiXCR, TCRdb re-called the reads, giving one row per CDR3 protein. The repertoire has 650,000 to 900,000 distinct CDR3 sequences, about 30% of them found once; the top ten carry roughly 12%. The sample belongs to a study of T cell repertoires in cytomegalovirus infection. Study as a whole: Recently identified HLA-C-restricted CMV epitopes and well-studied HLA-B-restricted CMV epitopes were used by the study. Indications of both CMV infection and matching HLA type were provided by public TCR beta signatures.

The study, taken as a whole, reports: The cumulative frequency of public TCR beta families distinguished individuals who carried CMV together with the relevant HLA. Predominance within the ex vivo response was attributable to HLA-C-restricted CMV-specific TCR beta clonotypes.

This CDR3 comprises 15 residues. Germline CDR1 and CDR2: MGHRA and YSYEKL. The germline V and J ends were trimmed by 4 bases and 8 bases, with 18 bases remaining between them. The chain is built from TRBV4-1 and TRBJ2-1, with D possibly TRBD2 on 6 matching bases. The sample here was cultured CD8+ T cells from PBMCs, taken from culture after CMV antigen stimulation. This receptor was taken from a human donor in good health (CMV status not recorded). Some clones in this sample may be carry-over from other donors' samples. CDR3 amino acids: CASSPPGLGGDEQFF. CDR3 DNA sequence: TGCGCCAGCAGCCCACCGGGACTGGGGGGAGATGAGCAGTTCTTC.